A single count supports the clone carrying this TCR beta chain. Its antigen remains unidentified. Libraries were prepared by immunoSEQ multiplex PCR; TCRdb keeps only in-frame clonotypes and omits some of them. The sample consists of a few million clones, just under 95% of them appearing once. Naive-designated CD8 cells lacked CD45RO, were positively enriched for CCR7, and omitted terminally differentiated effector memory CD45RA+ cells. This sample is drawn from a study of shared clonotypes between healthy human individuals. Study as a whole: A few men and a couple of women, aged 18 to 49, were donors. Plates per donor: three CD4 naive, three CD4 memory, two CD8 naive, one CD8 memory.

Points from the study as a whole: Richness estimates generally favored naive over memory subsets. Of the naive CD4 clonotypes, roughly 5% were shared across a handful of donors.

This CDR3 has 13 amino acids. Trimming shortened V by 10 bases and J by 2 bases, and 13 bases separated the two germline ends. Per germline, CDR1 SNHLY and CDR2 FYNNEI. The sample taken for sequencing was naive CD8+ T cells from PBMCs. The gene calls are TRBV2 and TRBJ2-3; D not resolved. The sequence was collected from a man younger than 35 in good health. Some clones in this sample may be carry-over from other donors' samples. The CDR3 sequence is CATLGSLTDTQYF. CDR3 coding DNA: TGTGCCACCCTCGGATCCCTCACAGATACGCAGTATTTT.